These 20 T cell receptor beta chains came from one sample sequenced in a study of blood T cell repertoires in COVID-19. Sequencing used immunoSEQ multiplex PCR; TCRdb keeps in-frame clones, though not all of them. This table holds 200,000 to 250,000 clones, roughly four fifths found once. Source material: peripheral blood. These receptors were taken from a woman between 50 and 59 years old with acute or convalescent COVID-19.

The rearrangement joins TRBV19 to TRBJ1-1, with a possible D match to TRBD1 (6 bases). This CDR3 is built from 14 residues. With 3 bases removed from V and 7 bases from J, the gap between germline ends came to 15 bases. Germline V CDR1 and CDR2: LNHDA, SQIVND (reference sequence). CDR3 protein: CASSIGGPAGEAFF. The CDR3 DNA follows: TGTGCCAGTAGTATCGGGGGGCCTGCAGGTGAAGCTTTCTTT.

V usage is TRBV3-1 (or the pseudogene TRBV3-2) and J usage is TRBJ1-2, with D uncertain. The CDR3 runs to 14 residues. V dropped 4 bases and J dropped 1 base, with 10 bases sitting between them. Germline V gene sequence: CDR1 LGHDT, CDR2 YNNKEL (reference sequence). CDR3 sequence reads: CASSPRAGNYGYTF. CDR3 bases: TGTGCCAGCAGCCCGCGGGCGGGTAACTATGGCTACACCTTC.

The chain is built from TRBV30 and TRBJ1-1; a weak D match, TRBD1 (6 bases). Germline CDR1 reads GTSNPN; CDR2 reads SVGIG (reference sequence). V was clipped by 3 bases and J by 0 bases, with 14 bases between them. The CDR3 contains 15 residues. As DNA, the CDR3 is TGTGCCTGGAGACACGGGCAGGGGATGAACACTGAAGCTTTCTTT. It is translated as CAWRHGQGMNTEAFF.

This clone was counted a few times. The sample contains more than one DNA sequence encoding this CDR3. V usage is TRBV5-1 and J usage is TRBJ1-1, with a weak D call TRBD1 (6 bases). Looked up from germline, CDR1 is SGHRS and CDR2 is YFSETQ. V was trimmed by 1 base and J by 2 bases, leaving 9 bases between them. CDR3 size: 14 residues. CDR3 loop: CASSLPTGNTEAFF. CDR3 DNA: TGCGCCAGCAGCTTGCCGACAGGCAACACTGAAGCTTTCTTT.

This clone appeared a few times. J is TRBJ2-3 and V is TRBV18; unclear D gene. From germline, CDR1 is KGHSH and CDR2 LQKENI. The CDR3 is 13 amino acids. V lost 5 bases to trimming and J lost 1 base, with 7 bases between them. DNA of the CDR3: TGTGCCAGCTCAAAAGCCGGCACAGATACGCAGTATTTT. Translation gives CASSKAGTDTQYF.

The chain joins TRBV3-1 (or the pseudogene TRBV3-2) to TRBJ1-2, with 9 positions matching TRBD1. The CDR3 consists of 14 residues. Germline lookup yields CDR1 LGHDT and CDR2 YNNKEL (reference sequence). Losses at the gene ends were 8 bases for V and 4 bases for J; bases not matched to a gene: 8. The CDR3, as DNA: TGTGCCAGCCAAAGGACAGGGGCACTCTATGGCTACACCTTC. Protein sequence: CASQRTGALYGYTF.

The J gene is TRBJ1-5, the V gene TRBV5-6; TRBD1 agrees at 8 bases. In germline, CDR1 is SGHDT, CDR2 YYEEEE. J gave up 0 bases and V 4 bases, and 9 bases lay outside the gene matches. CDR3 length: 17 amino acids. CDR3 loop: CASSLGQGGYSNQPQHF. The CDR3 nucleotides are TGTGCCAGCAGCCTTGGACAGGGTGGATATAGCAATCAGCCCCAGCATTTT. The full variable domain, in which reference TRBV5-6 and TRBJ1-5 provide the parts outside the CDR3, is DAGVTQSPTHLIKTRGQQVTLRCSPKSGHDTVSWYQQALGQGPQFIFQYYEEEERQRGNFPDRFSGHQFPNYSSELNVNALLLGDSALYLCASSLGQGGYSNQPQHFGDGTRLSIL.

The chain combines TRBV25-1 with TRBJ2-5; TRBD2 might be the D (5 bases). Deletions cut 2 bases from V and 5 bases from J, with 12 bases between. Germline CDR1 reads MGHDK; CDR2 reads SYGVNS. CDR3 length: 14 residues. CDR3 nucleotide sequence: TGTGCCAGCAGTGAACTACTAGGCGTGGAGACCCAGTACTTC. The encoded protein is CASSELLGVETQYF.

The chain carries TRBV28 and TRBJ2-7; 7 bases line up with TRBD1. The germline gives CDR1 MDHEN, CDR2 SYDVKM. The CDR3 consists of 12 residues. Unmatched junction bases numbered 3, after V lost 6 bases and J lost 4 bases. The DNA of the CDR3 is TGTGCCAGCAGAAGACAGGGATACGAGCAGTACTTC. Translation: CASRRQGYEQYF.

The V and J genes are TRBV4-2 and TRBJ1-1; 7 positions match TRBD1. Germline values: CDR1 LGHNA, CDR2 YNFKEQ. V lost 4 bases to trimming and J lost 1 base; unmatched junction nucleotides: 9. The CDR3 totals 16 residues. CDR3 in DNA: TGTGCCAGCAGCCCTCGACAGGGTGAAGGGAACACTGAAGCTTTCTTT. It translates to CASSPRQGEGNTEAFF.

This clone was observed a handful of times. The chain couples TRBV2 to TRBJ1-1; perhaps TRBD1 as D (5 bases). This CDR3 has 13 amino acids. V was shortened by 3 bases and J by 4 bases, with 9 bases between the two germline ends. The germline gives CDR1 SNHLY, CDR2 FYNNEI. For the CDR3, the DNA is TGTGCCAGCAGTGAGGTGGGGGGCACTGAAGCTTTCTTT. This sequence encodes CASSEVGGTEAFF.

This clone was found a few times. The V gene is TRBV6-6, the J gene TRBJ1-1, with a tentative D call TRBD1 (5 bases). This CDR3 has 14 residues. V was trimmed by 6 bases and J by 0 bases, leaving 11 bases between them. Per germline, CDR1 MNHNY and CDR2 SVGAGI (reference sequence). In nucleotides, the CDR3 is TGTGCCAGCAGAACTAACAGGTTGAACACTGAAGCTTTCTTT. Encoded protein: CASRTNRLNTEAFF.

This clone appeared once. This CDR3 reads CASSYAGAGYTF. As DNA, the CDR3 is TGTGCCAGCAGTTACGCAGGGGCCGGCTACACCTTC. V usage is TRBV6-5 and J usage is TRBJ1-2; D might be TRBD1 (6 bases). The CDR3 has 12 residues. Trimming left V 2 bases short and J 8 bases short, with 9 bases between. The germline CDR1 and CDR2 sequences are MNHEY and SVGAGI.

This rearrangement joins TRBV7-9 to TRBJ1-2, with D possibly TRBD1 on 5 matching bases. Trimming cost V 5 bases and J 5 bases, with 9 bases left between them. The CDR3 has 12 amino acids. Germline V gives CDR1 SEHNR, CDR2 FQNEAQ (reference sequence). CDR3 protein: CASSPGDYGYTF. Written as DNA, the CDR3 is TGTGCCAGCAGCCCGGGGGATTATGGCTACACCTTC.

Of note for this clone: Possible read error: a much larger clone is one base away. The chain couples TRBV7-9 to TRBJ2-7, with 8 bases aligning to TRBD2. In germline, CDR1 is SEHNR, CDR2 FQNEAQ (reference sequence). This CDR3 spans 14 amino acids. With V trimmed by 2 bases and J by 0 bases, 0 bases remained unmatched. The CDR3 nucleotides are TGTGCCAGCAGCTTAAGCGGGAGCTCCTACGAGCAGTACTTC. It codes for CASSLSGSSYEQYF.

This chain uses TRBV6-5 with TRBJ1-6; D ambiguous. The CDR3 has 15 amino acids. The V gene's germline CDR1 is MNHEY and CDR2 SVGAGI. V was shortened by 0 bases and J by 6 bases, with 9 bases between the two germline ends. The chain's CDR3 is CASSYSIPFNSPLHF. Written as DNA, the CDR3 is TGTGCCAGCAGTTACTCTATTCCTTTTAATTCACCCCTCCACTTT.

The chain employs TRBV28 and TRBJ1-3; D is uncertain. There are 12 residues in the CDR3. CDR1 MDHEN and CDR2 SYDVKM come from the germline V gene. V lost 6 bases and J 3 bases, leaving 6 bases between the germline ends. The CDR3 coding sequence is TGTGCCAGCAGCCCCCGTGGAAACACCATATATTTT. This encodes CASSPRGNTIYF.

In this sample, this clone turned up once. The chain joins TRBV6-2 or TRBV6-3 to TRBJ1-2, with 10 bases lining up with TRBD1. The CDR3 contains 19 residues. J gave up 4 bases and V 0 bases, and 14 bases lay outside the gene matches. In germline, CDR1 is MNHEY, CDR2 SVGEGT. The CDR3 DNA is TGTGCCAGCAGTTACTCCCCAGGACAGGGGGAGGACGGTAGCTATGGCTACACCTTC. This gives the protein CASSYSPGQGEDGSYGYTF.

This clone came up once. The chain links TRBV19 to TRBJ2-5; TRBD1 matches at 8 bases. The V gene end was trimmed by 4 bases and the J gene end by 4 bases; junction bases not matched to a gene: 14. The CDR3 runs 17 residues. Germline CDR1 is LNHDA and CDR2 is SQIVND (reference sequence). The CDR3 spells CASSTIPRQGMGETQYF. The CDR3 coding sequence is TGTGCCAGTAGTACTATCCCTCGACAGGGGATGGGAGAGACCCAGTACTTC.

The chain couples TRBV3-1 (or the pseudogene TRBV3-2) to TRBJ2-1; 7 bases align to TRBD2. This CDR3 is built from 14 residues. The germline gives CDR1 LGHDT, CDR2 YNNKEL (reference sequence). The trim removed 4 bases at V and 10 bases at J, leaving 10 bases unmatched. CDR3 protein: CASSPGLDRVEQFF. DNA for the CDR3: TGTGCCAGCAGCCCCGGACTAGACCGGGTGGAGCAGTTCTTC.